This record looks at one T cell receptor beta chain sequence and its context. This clonotype was found many times. Its antigen target is currently unknown. The input lacks base qualities; no much larger clone sits a single base away. These reads were obtained on an Illumina HiSeq 2500. Quantitative 5'-RACE with molecular barcodes was used to prepare TCR beta libraries. Processing in the source paper ran as follows. Disease-linked TCR variants were identified with a new computational method built on a probabilistic model of VDJ rearrangement. The public reads were reprocessed in TCRdb via fastp at Q25 and MiXCR, keeping in-frame beta chains. CDR3 protein sequences are deduplicated, and each keeps its most common genes and DNA. The V and J calls and clone size come from TCRdb's table, not from the authors' own analysis. The sample table records 250,000 or so distinct CDR3 sequences; 10% of these occur just once. Less than 3% of the sample is held by the ten biggest clonotypes.

This sample stems from a study of CD8 T cells in ankylosing spondylitis (dated by TCRdb to 2016 to 2017). With respect to the entire study: T cell receptor beta repertoires were profiled in healthy donors and ankylosing spondylitis patients so that disease-linked TCR variants could be found. The full study cohort comprised 20 to 25 ankylosing spondylitis patients and 85 to 120 healthy donors. Peripheral blood samples were taken, and synovial fluid was additionally collected from ankylosing spondylitis patients.

Results and caveats for the whole study, not just this receptor: Blood from ankylosing spondylitis patients appeared to be characterized by a TCR beta motif composed of eight highly homologous amino acid variants. A CD8+ phenotype was shown by the disease-linked clones, which were found at relatively low frequencies in peripheral blood. Some motif variants were previously reported in synovial fluid and blood of reactive arthritis patients, suggesting common disease-initiation mechanisms. The disease-linked clones were reported to be significantly enriched in matched synovial fluid samples from ankylosing spondylitis patients.

The CDR1 and CDR2 encoded by the germline V gene are SGHRS and YFSETQ. The cysteine opens and the phenylalanine closes a CDR3 of 14 amino acids. The sequence is cut down to CDR3 DNA, 42 bases in frame from base 1. V loses 4 bases of germline sequence and J loses 3 bases, and the interval between the two ends is 14 bases. The V gene is TRBV5-1 and the J gene is TRBJ2-7; the D gene cannot be named for sure. This clonotype was sampled from a male donor with ankylosing spondylitis or in good health (not recorded which). Sequencing was done on a sample of blood, either unsorted or a sorted T cell fraction (not recorded which). DNA sequence: TGCGCCAGCAGCCCGGGCCCTACCGACTACGAGCAGTACTTC. This is translated as CASSPGPTDYEQYF.